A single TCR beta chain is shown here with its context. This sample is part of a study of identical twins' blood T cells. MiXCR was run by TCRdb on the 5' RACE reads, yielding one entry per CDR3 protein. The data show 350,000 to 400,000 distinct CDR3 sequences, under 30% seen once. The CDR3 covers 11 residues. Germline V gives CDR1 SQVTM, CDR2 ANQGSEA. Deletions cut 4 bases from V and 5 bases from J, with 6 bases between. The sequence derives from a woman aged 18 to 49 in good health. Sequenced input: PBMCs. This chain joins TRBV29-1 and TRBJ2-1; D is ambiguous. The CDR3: CSVVVHNEQFF. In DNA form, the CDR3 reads TGCAGCGTTGTCGTCCACAATGAGCAGTTCTTC.